The entry that follows covers one T cell receptor beta chain sequence. Per the authors' pipeline: Amplification with reference gene primers provided the estimates of nucleated cell counts. TCRdb's table, derived via immunoSEQ multiplex PCR, lists solely in-frame clones and lacks some. The V and J calls and clone size were taken over from that table, and D and trimming were inferred from the DNA. This sample yields 90,000 to 120,000 clones, of which roughly 83% are seen a single time; about 4.2% belongs to the top ten. V was shortened by 4 bases and J by 9 bases, with 9 bases between the two germline ends. The germline gives CDR1 MNHEY, CDR2 SMNVEV (reference sequence). The CDR3 is 11 amino acids. The data were taken from a study of blood T cell repertoires in COVID-19.

Sequenced input: peripheral blood. This TCR was recovered from a human donor in a cohort sampled during active COVID-19. This chain links TRBV27 with TRBJ1-2, with D possibly being TRBD1 (5 bases). This CDR3 reads CASSYAGSYTF. The CDR3 bases are TGTGCCAGCAGTTACGCAGGGAGCTACACCTTC.